The clone carrying this TCR beta chain was counted ten times or more. The data were obtained in a study of human T cells and chemical hapten exposure. Regarding time point: patch test 2, 6 weeks after DPC sensitization. Indicated treatment: therapeutic diphenylcyclopropenone sensitization with weekly scalp DPC. TCRdb redid the calling of the RACE reads with MiXCR, one entry per CDR3 protein. The data show some 80,000 distinct CDR3 sequences, around a tenth seen once. The sequence was obtained from a man younger than 35 with alopecia areata. Some clones in this sample may be carry-over from other donors' samples. Sequenced material: whole blood, taken in connection with sensitization to the hapten diphenylcyclopropenone (DPC).

Here the CDR3 reads CASSRWTSYEQYF. DNA for the CDR3: TGTGCCAGCAGCAGATGGACATCCTACGAGCAGTACTTC. The chain employs TRBV7-2 and TRBJ2-7; the D gene is possibly TRBD1 (5 bases). V lost 5 bases and J lost 1, with 9 bases in between. CDR1 SGHTA and CDR2 FQGNSA come from the germline V gene. This CDR3 has 13 amino acids.